Listed here is a single T cell receptor beta chain. What it binds is unknown. CDR3 length equals 15 residues. From germline, CDR1 is MNHEY and CDR2 SVGAGI. Trimming took off 5 bases at V and 0 bases at J, with 12 bases between the two ends. Clones were sequenced by immunoSEQ multiplex PCR, and TCRdb holds only the in-frame ones, with some missing. This sample yields approximately 400,000 clones, of which approximately 90% are seen a single time; roughly 3.9% belongs to the top ten. The data derive from a study of Ad26.COV2.S vaccination and SARS-CoV-2 variants. Study results and caveats: Measurements of TCR breadth and depth may have given underestimates of the total T cell responses. Among vaccine recipients, spike-specific TCR breadth exceeded that of placebo recipients. After vaccination, substantial breadth of spike-specific CD8+ and CD4+ responses was reported.

The chain couples TRBV6-5 to TRBJ2-3; the D is unclear. This sample comprised peripheral blood, obtained after recovery from COVID-19. This TCR came from a human donor who had recovered from COVID-19. CDR3 nucleotide sequence: TGTGCCAGCAGTCATCTAGGCTCTAGCACAGATACGCAGTATTTT. It translates to CASSHLGSSTDTQYF.